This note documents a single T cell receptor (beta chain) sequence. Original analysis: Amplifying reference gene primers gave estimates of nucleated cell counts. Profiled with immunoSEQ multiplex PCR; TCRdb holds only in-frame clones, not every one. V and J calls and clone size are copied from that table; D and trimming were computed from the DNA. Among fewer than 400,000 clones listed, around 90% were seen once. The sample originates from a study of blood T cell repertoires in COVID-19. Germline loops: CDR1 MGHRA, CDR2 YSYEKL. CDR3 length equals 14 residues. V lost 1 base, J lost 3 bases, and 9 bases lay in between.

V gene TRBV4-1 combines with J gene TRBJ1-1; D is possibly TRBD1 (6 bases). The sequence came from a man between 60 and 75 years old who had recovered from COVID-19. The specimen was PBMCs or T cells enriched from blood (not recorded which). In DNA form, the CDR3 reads TGCGCCAGCAGCCAAGGGACAGCGTACACTGAAGCTTTCTTT. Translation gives CASSQGTAYTEAFF.